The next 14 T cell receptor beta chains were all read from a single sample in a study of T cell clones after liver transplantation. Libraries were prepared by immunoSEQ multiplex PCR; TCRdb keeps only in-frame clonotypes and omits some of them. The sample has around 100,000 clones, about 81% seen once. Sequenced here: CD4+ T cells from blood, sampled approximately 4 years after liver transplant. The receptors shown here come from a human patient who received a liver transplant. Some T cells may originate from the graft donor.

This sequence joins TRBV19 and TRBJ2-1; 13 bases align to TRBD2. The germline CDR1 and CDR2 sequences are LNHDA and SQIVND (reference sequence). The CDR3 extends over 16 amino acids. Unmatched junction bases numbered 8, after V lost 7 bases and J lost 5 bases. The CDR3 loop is CASTELAGGRNNEQFF. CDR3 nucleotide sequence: TGTGCCAGTACCGAACTAGCGGGAGGGCGGAACAATGAGCAGTTCTTC.

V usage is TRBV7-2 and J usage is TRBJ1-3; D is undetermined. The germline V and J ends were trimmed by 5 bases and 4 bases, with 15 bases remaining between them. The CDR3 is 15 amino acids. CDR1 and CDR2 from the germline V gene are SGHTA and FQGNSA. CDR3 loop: CASSLGIGSGNTIYF. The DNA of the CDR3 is TGTGCCAGCAGCCTGGGGATAGGTTCCGGAAACACCATATATTTT. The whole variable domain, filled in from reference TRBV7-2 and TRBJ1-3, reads GAGVSQSPSNKVTEKGKDVELRCDPISGHTALYWYRQSLGQGLEFLIYFQGNSAPDKSGLPSDRFSAERTGGSVSTLTIQRTQQEDSAVYLCASSLGIGSGNTIYFGEGSWLTVV.

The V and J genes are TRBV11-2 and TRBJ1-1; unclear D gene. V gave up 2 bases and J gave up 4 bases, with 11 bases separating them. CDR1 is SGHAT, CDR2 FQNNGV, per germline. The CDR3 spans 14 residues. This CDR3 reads CASSLKLRGTEAFF. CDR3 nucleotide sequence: TGTGCCAGCAGCTTAAAGTTACGGGGCACTGAAGCTTTCTTT.

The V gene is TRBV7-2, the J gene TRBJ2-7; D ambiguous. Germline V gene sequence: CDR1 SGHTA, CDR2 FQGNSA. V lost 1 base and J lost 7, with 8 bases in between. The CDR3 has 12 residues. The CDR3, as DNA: TGTGCCAGCAGCTTAGGAGAATGGGAGCAGTACTTC. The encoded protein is CASSLGEWEQYF.

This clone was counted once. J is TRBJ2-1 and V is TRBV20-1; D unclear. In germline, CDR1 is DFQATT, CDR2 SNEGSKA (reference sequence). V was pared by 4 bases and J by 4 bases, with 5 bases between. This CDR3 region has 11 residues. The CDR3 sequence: CSAKAYNEQFF. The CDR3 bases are TGCAGTGCTAAGGCTTACAATGAGCAGTTCTTC.

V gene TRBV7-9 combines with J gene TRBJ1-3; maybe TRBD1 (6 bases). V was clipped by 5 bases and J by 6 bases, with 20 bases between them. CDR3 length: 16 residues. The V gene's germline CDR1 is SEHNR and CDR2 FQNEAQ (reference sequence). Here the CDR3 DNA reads TGTGCCAGCAGCCGCTGGGGGCACGGGGAAGAAAACACCATATATTTT. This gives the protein CASSRWGHGEENTIYF.

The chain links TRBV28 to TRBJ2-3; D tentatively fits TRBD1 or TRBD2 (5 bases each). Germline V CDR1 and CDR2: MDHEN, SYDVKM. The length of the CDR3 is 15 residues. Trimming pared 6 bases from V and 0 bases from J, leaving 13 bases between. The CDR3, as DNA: TGTGCCAGCAGCCCGGGGCTGGGGAGCACAGATACGCAGTATTTT. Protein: CASSPGLGSTDTQYF.

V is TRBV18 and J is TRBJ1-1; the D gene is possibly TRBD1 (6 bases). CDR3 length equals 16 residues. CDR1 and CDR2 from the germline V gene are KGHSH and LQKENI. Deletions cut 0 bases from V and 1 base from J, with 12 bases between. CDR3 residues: CASSPPSGQTNTEAFF. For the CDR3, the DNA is TGTGCCAGCTCACCACCGAGCGGACAGACGAACACTGAAGCTTTCTTT. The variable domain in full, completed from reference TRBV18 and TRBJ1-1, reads NAGVMQNPRHLVRRRGQEARLRCSPMKGHSHVYWYRQLPEEGLKFMVYLQKENIIDESGMPKERFSAEFPKEGPSILRIQQVVRGDSAAYFCASSPPSGQTNTEAFFGQGTRLTVV.

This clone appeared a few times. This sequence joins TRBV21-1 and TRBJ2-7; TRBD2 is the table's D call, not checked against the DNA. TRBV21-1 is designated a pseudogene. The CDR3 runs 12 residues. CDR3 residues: CASSLVGDEQYF. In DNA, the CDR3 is TGTGCCAGCTCTTTAGTCGGTGACGAGCAGTACTTC.

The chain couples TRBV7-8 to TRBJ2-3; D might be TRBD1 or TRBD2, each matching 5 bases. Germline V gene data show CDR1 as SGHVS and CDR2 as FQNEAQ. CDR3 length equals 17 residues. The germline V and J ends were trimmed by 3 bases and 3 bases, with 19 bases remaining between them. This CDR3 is CASSFDRKRGITDTQYF. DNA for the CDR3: TGTGCCAGCAGCTTCGACAGAAAGAGGGGAATAACAGATACGCAGTATTTT. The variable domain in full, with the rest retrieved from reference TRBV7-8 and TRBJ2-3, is GAGVSQSPRYKVAKRGQDVALRCDPISGHVSLFWYQQALGQGPEFLTYFQNEAQLDKSGLPSDRFFAERPEGSVSTLKIQRTQQEDSAVYLCASSFDRKRGITDTQYFGPGTRLTVL.

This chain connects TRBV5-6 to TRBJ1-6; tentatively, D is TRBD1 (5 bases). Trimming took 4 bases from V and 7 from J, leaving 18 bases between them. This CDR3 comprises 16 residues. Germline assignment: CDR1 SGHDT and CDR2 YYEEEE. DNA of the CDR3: TGTGCCAGCAGCATCCGGGTGGGCAGGGTAAATTCACCCCTCCACTTT. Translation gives CASSIRVGRVNSPLHF. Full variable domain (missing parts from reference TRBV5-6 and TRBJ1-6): DAGVTQSPTHLIKTRGQQVTLRCSPKSGHDTVSWYQQALGQGPQFIFQYYEEEERQRGNFPDRFSGHQFPNYSSELNVNALLLGDSALYLCASSIRVGRVNSPLHFGNGTRLTVT.

The CDR3 DNA reads as TGTGCCAGCAGCCGACTAGCGGATCAAGATACGCAGTATTTT. It specifies CASSRLADQDTQYF. V gene TRBV7-9 combines with J gene TRBJ2-3; TRBD2 matches 9 bases. Germline values: CDR1 SEHNR, CDR2 FQNEAQ (reference sequence). The CDR3 totals 14 residues. V trimming: 5 bases; J trimming: 5 bases; junction bases outside the gene matches: 5. Together with reference TRBV7-9 and TRBJ2-3, the CDR3 gives the full variable domain: DTGVSQNPRHKITKRGQNVTFRCDPISEHNRLYWYRQTLGQGPEFLTYFQNEAQLEKSRLLSDRFSAERPKGSFSTLEIQRTEQGDSAMYLCASSRLADQDTQYFGPGTRLTVL.

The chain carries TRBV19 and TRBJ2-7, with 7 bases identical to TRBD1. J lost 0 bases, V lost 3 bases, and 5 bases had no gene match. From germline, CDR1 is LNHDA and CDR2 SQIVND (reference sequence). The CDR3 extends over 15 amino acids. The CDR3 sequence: CASSIADRASYEQYF. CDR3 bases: TGTGCCAGTAGTATCGCTGACAGGGCCTCCTACGAGCAGTACTTC.

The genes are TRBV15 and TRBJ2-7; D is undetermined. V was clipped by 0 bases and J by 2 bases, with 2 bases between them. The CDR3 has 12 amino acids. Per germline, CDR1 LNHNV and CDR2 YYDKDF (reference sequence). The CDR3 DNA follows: TGTGCCACCAGCAGAGACACCTACGAGCAGTACTTC. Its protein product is CATSRDTYEQYF. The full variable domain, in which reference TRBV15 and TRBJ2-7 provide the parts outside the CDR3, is DAMVIQNPRYQVTQFGKPVTLSCSQTLNHNVMYWYQQKSSQAPKLLFHYYDKDFNNEADTPDNFQSRRPNTSFCFLDIRSPGLGDTAMYLCATSRDTYEQYFGPGTRLTVT.